This TCR beta chain derives from a study of response to subunit inactivated influenza vaccine. General study findings and limits: The authors put forward the suggestion that each seasonal influenza vaccination may bring in only a limited number of new T cells.

TCRdb re-called the RT-PCR reads with MiXCR, one entry per CDR3 protein. In the table there are hundreds of thousands of distinct CDR3 sequences, 14% of which are singletons. There are many counts of this clonotype. Its antigen is not identified. The CDR3 covers 15 residues. V shed 3 bases and J 3 bases; nucleotides not matched to a gene: 3. From germline, CDR1 is SEHNR and CDR2 FQNEAQ (reference sequence). The clonotype comes from a man between 50 and 59 years old who received an inactivated influenza vaccine. The sample in question was PBMCs from blood, obtained around 14 days before vaccination. The rearrangement uses TRBV7-9 and TRBJ2-3; 10 positions agree with TRBD1. The CDR3: CASSFGQGVTDTQYF. The CDR3 DNA sequence: TGTGCCAGCAGCTTCGGACAGGGGGTGACAGATACGCAGTATTTT.